These T cell receptor beta chains were read from a single sample in a study of early stage breast cancer tumors. Method: immunoSEQ multiplex PCR; TCRdb's copy keeps in-frame clones and lacks some. The sample lists just under 30,000 clones; roughly 86% were seen once. The source material was blood. Every receptor here comes from a person aged 50 to 59 with breast cancer. CDR3s include the opening cysteine and the closing phenylalanine or tryptophan. The D gene is left open where the match is weak. Clone size is given for some rows only: seen once, a few or many times, or a class if the clone is expanded.

V gene	clone size	D gene	J gene	CDR3 DNA	CDR3 protein
TRBV14	.	.	TRBJ2-5	TGTGCCAGCAGCCAAGTTTCCGGGACCCCGACCCAGTACTTC	CASSQVSGTPTQYF
TRBV9	.	TRBD2	TRBJ2-3	TGTGCCAGCAGCGTGCGGGGGGGCGAAGGAACAGATACGCAGTATTTT	CASSVRGGEGTDTQYF
TRBV4-1	.	TRBD1	TRBJ1-5	TGCGCCAGCAGCCAAGATGGGACAGGGAATCAGCCCCAGCATTTT	CASSQDGTGNQPQHF
TRBV29-1	once	TRBD2	TRBJ2-7	TGCAGCGTTGTTGCGGGGGGGCCCCACGAGCAGTACTTC	CSVVAGGPHEQYF
TRBV10-3	.	TRBD2	TRBJ2-1	TGTGCCATCAGTGAGTCTGTAGCGGGATTGATTGAGCAGTTCTTC	CAISESVAGLIEQFF
TRBV5-4	.	.	TRBJ2-5	TGTGCCAGCAGCCTGGACGGGGAGACCCAGTACTTC	CASSLDGETQYF
TRBV7-2	.	.	TRBJ2-1	TGTGCCAGCAGCTTAGAAGGCGGGATTGGCGTACAGGAGCAGTTCTTC	CASSLEGGIGVQEQFF
TRBV19	.	.	TRBJ2-7	TGTGCCAGTAGTATCGGGGCAGGCGAGCAGTACTTC	CASSIGAGEQYF
TRBV4-2	few	.	TRBJ2-7	TGTGCCAGCAGCCAAGCCTCGGGAGTCCCCTACGAGCAGTACTTC	CASSQASGVPYEQYF
TRBV4-2	.	TRBD2	TRBJ2-7	TGTGCCAGCAGCCAAGAGGAAAGACTAGCGGGACCCTACGAGCAGTACTTC	CASSQEERLAGPYEQYF
TRBV11-1	.	.	TRBJ2-3	TGTGCCAGCAGCCCCAGGGGCCAAACAGATACGCAGTATTTT	CASSPRGQTDTQYF
TRBV7-6	few	TRBD1	TRBJ1-4	TGTGCCAGCAGCTCGAGACAGGGGAATAATGAAAAACTGTTTTTT	CASSSRQGNNEKLFF
TRBV10-3	.	.	TRBJ2-7	TGTGCCATACAGGGCAGCACTGGATCCTCCGAGCAGTACTTC	CAIQGSTGSSEQYF
TRBV9	.	TRBD1	TRBJ2-3	TGTGCCAGCAGCGGGACAGGGACAGATACGCAGTATTTT	CASSGTGTDTQYF
TRBV28	.	.	TRBJ2-1	TGTGCCAGCAGTGCACTTTACAATGAGCAGTTCTTC	CASSALYNEQFF
TRBV10-3	.	.	TRBJ1-2	TGTGCCATCAGCGAGGTCAGGGATCAGGGCTACACCTTC	CAISEVRDQGYTF
TRBV5-1	.	.	TRBJ2-2	TGCGCCAGCAGCTTAATGGACAGCACATACACCGGGGAGCTGTTTTTT	CASSLMDSTYTGELFF
TRBV7-6	.	.	TRBJ2-2	TGTGCCAGCAGCCTACAGGGCCAGGGCGGGGAGCTGTTTTTT	CASSLQGQGGELFF
TRBV9	.	TRBD1	TRBJ2-5	TGTGCCAGCAGCGTAGAGGGGACAGGGGACGGGGAGACCCAGTACTTC	CASSVEGTGDGETQYF
TRBV19	medium-sized	.	TRBJ1-5	TGTGCCAGTAGTATATCCGGGACACGGAGCAATCAGCCCCAGCATTTT	CASSISGTRSNQPQHF
TRBV19	.	.	TRBJ1-4	TGTGCCAGTAGTATCGGGACACAACGGAGGGGTGAAAAACTGTTTTTT	CASSIGTQRRGEKLFF